Sequencing of this TCR beta chain was carried out in a study of cytomegalovirus exposure and HLA in healthy donors. Across the whole study: Earlier, 200 million or so T cells were analyzed, and fewer than 120 million unique TCR beta sequences were found among them. Overall study results and limits: For presence/absence analyses, sequencing depth was assumed to be roughly uniform across donors. The records held CMV serostatus as the only immune exposure information.

Comment on this clone: Its specificity is not known.

PCR involved 60 Vbeta and 13 Jbeta primers. Original analysis: Around 9.9 million shared chains were among the about 80 million unique TCR beta chains that a later analysis counted. Only in-frame clones appear in the TCRdb table, and some are missing; sequencing was by immunoSEQ multiplex PCR. The DNA was the basis for D and trimming; V, J and clone size are from that table. In the table there are about 110,000 clones, roughly three quarters of which are singletons. Per the germline V gene, CDR1 is GTSNPN and CDR2 is SVGIG (reference sequence). V trimming: 2 bases; J trimming: 5 bases; junction bases outside the gene matches: 4. This CDR3 is built from 14 residues.

Sequenced material: PBMCs. This chain joins TRBV30 and TRBJ2-3; 10 bases agree with TRBD2. This clonotype originated in a man aged 25 to 45 in good health and CMV-seropositive. CDR3 amino acids: CAWSSGGAGDTQYF. For the CDR3, the DNA is TGTGCCTGGAGTAGCGGGGGGGCTGGAGATACGCAGTATTTT.